This TCR beta chain originates from a study of blood T cell repertoires in COVID-19. Across the whole study: Some COVID-19 samples were acute and others convalescent; all came from the United States, Italy and Spain.

TCRdb keeps only in-frame clones here, not all; method: immunoSEQ multiplex PCR. The sample includes about 310,000 clones, about nine tenths of them seen just once. Germline CDR1 GTSNPN, CDR2 SVGIG (reference sequence). The V end lost 0 bases, the J end lost 7 bases, and 15 bases lay between the germline ends. This CDR3 spans 14 amino acids. Material for sequencing was PBMCs or T cells enriched from blood (not recorded which). This chain uses TRBV30 with TRBJ1-2, with TRBD1 as a possible D gene (6 bases). The source is a woman aged 18-29 years who had recovered from COVID-19. The CDR3 sequence: CAWSVNSRGGGYTF. For the CDR3, the DNA is TGTGCCTGGAGTGTAAACAGCCGAGGGGGTGGCTACACCTTC.